A single sample gave rise to the 26 T cell receptor beta chains below, sequenced in a study of blood T cell repertoires in COVID-19. TCRdb's table, derived via immunoSEQ multiplex PCR, lists solely in-frame clones and lacks some. This sample has 650,000 to 800,000 clones, with around 89% found just once. Sequences were obtained from peripheral blood. These receptors were collected from a woman between 18 and 30 years old with acute or convalescent COVID-19.

V gene TRBV7-3 combines with J gene TRBJ1-1; 8 bases match TRBD1. V shed 2 bases and J 1 base; nucleotides not matched to a gene: 3. The CDR3 consists of 15 residues. Germline CDR1 is SGHTA and CDR2 is FQGTGA. The CDR3 region is CASSLQGAQNTEAFF. Written as DNA, the CDR3 is TGTGCCAGCAGCTTACAGGGGGCCCAGAACACTGAAGCTTTCTTT.

The chain recombines TRBV19 with TRBJ1-4, with 7 nucleotides matching TRBD1. Germline V gene data show CDR1 as LNHDA and CDR2 as SQIVND (reference sequence). V shed 2 bases, J shed 8 bases, and the junction held 11 bases outside the gene matches. The CDR3 has 16 amino acids. CDR3 sequence: CASSIIGTQGSEKLFF. The CDR3 nucleotides are TGTGCCAGTAGTATAATCGGGACACAGGGGAGCGAAAAACTGTTTTTT.

CDR3 DNA: TGTGCCAGCCATGGGCAGAACACTGAAGCTTTCTTT. Encoded protein: CASHGQNTEAFF. The chain employs TRBV5-5 and TRBJ1-1; D not resolved. Deletions cut 7 bases from V and 1 base from J, with 8 bases between. Per the germline V gene, CDR1 is SGHKS and CDR2 is YYEKEE (reference sequence). The CDR3 extends over 12 amino acids.

The chain couples TRBV4-3 to TRBJ2-4; D might be TRBD1 (7 bases). The germline V and J ends were trimmed by 0 bases and 6 bases, with 15 bases remaining between them. Germline CDR1 reads LGHNA; CDR2 reads YSLEER. The CDR3 is 16 residues long. The CDR3 region is CASSQDQGGQTNIQYF. The CDR3 nucleotides read TGCGCCAGCAGCCAAGATCAGGGGGGACAGACAAACATTCAGTACTTC.

This clone was counted a single time. One end of the junction does not line up with germline, which may come from a read error. The chain couples TRBV30 to TRBJ2-1; a possible D gene is TRBD1 (5 bases). The CDR3 extends over 11 amino acids. CDR1 is GTSNPN, CDR2 SVGIG, per germline (reference sequence). The CDR3 region has the DNA TGCTTAGGGGTCACCTACAATGAGCAGTTCTTC. As protein: CLGVTYNEQFF.

The chain has TRBV5-1 and TRBJ1-4; weak D call: TRBD1 (5 bases). The CDR3 extends over 14 amino acids. V was cut by 1 base and J by 6 bases, with 10 bases left in between. Germline values: CDR1 SGHRS, CDR2 YFSETQ. The CDR3 loop reads CASSLSAGYEKLFF. Here the CDR3 DNA reads TGCGCCAGCAGCTTGTCGGCAGGGTATGAAAAACTGTTTTTT.

The chain carries TRBV11-2 and TRBJ2-2; 7 nucleotides align to TRBD1. This CDR3 has 14 amino acids. Germline loops: CDR1 SGHAT, CDR2 FQNNGV. Unmatched junction bases numbered 2, after V lost 4 bases and J lost 3 bases. CDR3: CASSSRGYTGELFF. The CDR3 DNA follows: TGTGCCAGCAGCTCCAGGGGGTACACCGGGGAGCTGTTTTTT.

This chain uses TRBV7-2 with TRBJ1-5, with D hard to call. The CDR3 spans 16 residues. In germline, CDR1 is SGHTA, CDR2 FQGNSA. V shed 5 bases and J shed 4 bases, with 18 bases lying between them. The CDR3 DNA reads TGTGCCAGCAGCCACTACCTCATGAGTTCGAATCAGCCCCAGCATTTT. This codes for CASSHYLMSSNQPQHF.

This chain connects TRBV12-5 to TRBJ1-1; possibly TRBD1 for D (5 bases). Deletions cut 5 bases from V and 5 bases from J, with 15 bases between. The CDR3 loop spans 14 amino acids. Germline V gene data show CDR1 as LGHNT and CDR2 as FRNRAP. CDR3 nucleotide sequence: TGTGCTAGTGGTCCGCAAAGGGGAAGGACTGAAGCTTTCTTT. It is translated as CASGPQRGRTEAFF. Together with reference TRBV12-5 and TRBJ1-1, the CDR3 gives the full variable domain: DARVTQTPRHKVTEMGQEVTMRCQPILGHNTVFWYRQTMMQGLELLAYFRNRAPLDDSGMPKDRFSAEMPDATLATLKIQPSEPRDSAVYFCASGPQRGRTEAFFGQGTRLTVV.

Only a few counts were recorded for this clone. This sequence joins TRBV29-1 and TRBJ1-2; 9 positions agree with TRBD1. The CDR3 spans 11 residues. Germline V CDR1 and CDR2: SQVTM, ANQGSEA. V lost 7 bases, J lost 6 bases, and 3 bases stayed unmatched. The CDR3 here is CSERTGDGYTF. CDR3 nucleotides: TGCAGCGAGCGGACAGGGGATGGCTACACCTTC.

The J gene is TRBJ2-5, the V gene TRBV14, with unresolved D. The CDR3 contains 16 residues. Deletions cut 5 bases from V and 5 bases from J, with 21 bases between. Germline CDR1 SGHDN, CDR2 FVKESK. CDR3 nucleotide sequence: TGTGCCAGCAGCTCTAATGGCCTCCGAGGTTTGGAGACCCAGTACTTC. Its translation: CASSSNGLRGLETQYF.

The V and J genes are TRBV7-9 and TRBJ2-1; 7 bases map to TRBD2. From germline, CDR1 is SEHNR and CDR2 FQNEAQ (reference sequence). The V and J ends lost 7 bases and 6 bases, in that order; junction bases with no gene match: 12. CDR3 length: 15 residues. The CDR3 coding sequence is TGTGCCAGCACCCGCACGGGATGGGGGGGCAATGAGCAGTTCTTC. Encoded protein: CASTRTGWGGNEQFF.

The chain has TRBV6-6 and TRBJ2-7; TRBD2 matches 10 bases. The CDR3 spans 13 residues. The J segment lost 4 bases and the V segment lost 8 bases, leaving 5 bases of the junction unmatched. Germline-derived CDR1 and CDR2 are MNHNY and SVGAGI (reference sequence). Here the CDR3 reads CASGGLASYEQYF. Written as DNA, the CDR3 is TGTGCCAGCGGGGGACTAGCGAGTTACGAGCAGTACTTC.

The V call is TRBV4-1, the J call TRBJ1-3, with a weak D call TRBD1 (5 bases). V lost 2 bases to trimming and J lost 3 bases, with 8 bases between them. CDR1 is MGHRA, CDR2 YSYEKL, per germline. The CDR3 has 14 residues. The DNA for the CDR3 is TGCGCCAGCAGCCAACGCAGGGTTGGAAACACCATATATTTT. Amino acid sequence: CASSQRRVGNTIYF.

The chain carries TRBV2 and TRBJ1-5; no clear D gene. Trimming stripped 6 bases from V and 6 bases from J, with 12 bases between. The CDR3 is 13 residues long. Germline lookup yields CDR1 SNHLY and CDR2 FYNNEI. The CDR3 sequence: CASRGELGQPQHF. The DNA for the CDR3 is TGTGCCAGCAGGGGCGAGTTGGGTCAGCCCCAGCATTTT. Together with reference TRBV2 and TRBJ1-5, the CDR3 gives the full variable domain: EPEVTQTPSHQVTQMGQEVILRCVPISNHLYFYWYRQILGQKVEFLVSFYNNEISEKSEIFDDQFSVERPDGSNFTLKIRSTKLEDSAMYFCASRGELGQPQHFGDGTRLSIL.

This chain joins TRBV6-4 and TRBJ2-2, with a possible D match to TRBD1 (5 bases). Germline V gene data show CDR1 as MRHNA and CDR2 as SNTAGT. This CDR3 has 14 residues. V dropped 5 bases and J dropped 4 bases, with 11 bases sitting between them. CDR3 in DNA: TGTGCCAGCAGTCCAGGGCTCGGCACCGGGGAGCTGTTTTTT. Protein product: CASSPGLGTGELFF.

J is TRBJ2-1 and V is TRBV2; possible D gene TRBD2, 5 bases. Germline V gene sequence: CDR1 SNHLY, CDR2 FYNNEI. Trimming shortened V by 10 bases and J by 4 bases, and 8 bases separated the two germline ends. The CDR3 totals 11 residues. The CDR3 nucleotides read TGTGCCACCGGGGAGTACAATGAGCAGTTCTTC. It codes for CATGEYNEQFF.

In this sample, this clone turned up once. The V gene is TRBV2, the J gene TRBJ2-1; 7 nucleotides line up with TRBD1. Germline assignment: CDR1 SNHLY and CDR2 FYNNEI. V trimming: 4 bases; J trimming: 5 bases; junction bases outside the gene matches: 5. The CDR3 length is 14 residues. CDR3 protein: CASSGQGLHNEQFF. The CDR3, as DNA: TGTGCCAGCAGTGGACAGGGTCTACACAATGAGCAGTTCTTC.

The V and J genes are TRBV5-1 and TRBJ1-5, with 9 bases identical to TRBD1. V was pared by 4 bases and J by 4 bases, with 9 bases of the junction left unmatched. The CDR3 totals 16 residues. Germline V gives CDR1 SGHRS, CDR2 YFSETQ. CDR3 amino acids: CASSPGTGTPNQPQHF. The CDR3 nucleotides read TGCGCCAGCAGCCCCGGGACAGGGACCCCTAATCAGCCCCAGCATTTT.

The genes are TRBV11-2 and TRBJ1-2; the match to TRBD1 covers 7 bases. CDR1 is SGHAT and CDR2 is FQNNGV in the germline V gene. The CDR3 has 17 residues. V lost 4 bases, J lost 0 bases, and 11 bases stayed unmatched. CDR3 sequence reads: CASSSRTGPVPNYGYTF. As DNA, the CDR3 is TGTGCCAGCAGCTCCCGGACAGGCCCTGTCCCTAACTATGGCTACACCTTC.

The chain combines TRBV4-1 with TRBJ1-2; a weak D match, TRBD1 (5 bases). V was cut by 1 base and J by 4 bases, with 13 bases left in between. Germline lookup yields CDR1 MGHRA and CDR2 YSYEKL. This CDR3 has 15 amino acids. The CDR3 sequence is CASSQGGGAPYGYTF. The DNA for the CDR3 is TGCGCCAGCAGCCAAGGGGGAGGGGCTCCCTATGGCTACACCTTC.

This chain links TRBV5-6 with TRBJ1-2, with TRBD1 matching over 7 bases. There are 14 residues in the CDR3. Germline V lookup: CDR1 SGHDT, CDR2 YYEEEE. The junction had 7 bases not matched to a gene; V was cut back by 4 bases and J by 4 bases. CDR3 bases: TGTGCCAGCAGCCCAGGGGGGAGCACCTATGGCTACACCTTC. It translates to CASSPGGSTYGYTF.

The chain is built from TRBV5-1 and TRBJ2-7, with a possible D match to TRBD2 (6 bases). V dropped 4 bases and J dropped 1 base, with 18 bases sitting between them. The CDR3 has 16 residues. Per the germline V gene, CDR1 is SGHRS and CDR2 is YFSETQ. The CDR3 region has the DNA TGCGCCAGCAGCGGAACACTAGCAACCTCGTCCTACGAGCAGTACTTC. This sequence encodes CASSGTLATSSYEQYF.

V is TRBV24-1 and J is TRBJ2-7; possible D gene TRBD2, 6 bases. In germline, CDR1 is KGHDR, CDR2 SFDVKD. CDR3 length equals 16 residues. Trimming stripped 1 base from V and 1 base from J, with 13 bases between. CDR3 sequence (DNA): TGTGCCACCAGTGATTTTAGCGGCAGACCATCCTACGAGCAGTACTTC. Amino acid sequence: CATSDFSGRPSYEQYF.

This chain connects TRBV6-6 to TRBJ1-2; 7 bases agree with TRBD1. Trimming at V came to 2 bases and at J to 3 bases, leaving 6 bases not matched to a gene. CDR3 length: 15 amino acids. Germline CDR1 MNHNY, CDR2 SVGAGI (reference sequence). The CDR3 nucleotides read TGTGCCAGCAGTTACATGACAGGGTACGACTATGGCTACACCTTC. Protein: CASSYMTGYDYGYTF.

The J gene is TRBJ1-3, the V gene TRBV5-6; possible D gene TRBD1, 5 bases. The CDR3 is made up of 15 amino acids. The V gene lost 3 bases and the J gene lost 2 bases, with 12 bases spanning the gap. The germline V gene encodes CDR1 SGHDT and CDR2 YYEEEE. The CDR3 DNA is TGTGCCAGCAGCTGGGGCCTACAGGCTGGAAACACCATATATTTT. Its translation is CASSWGLQAGNTIYF.